Below are 26 T cell receptor beta chains sequenced from a single sample in a study of blood T cell repertoires in COVID-19 (dated by TCRdb to between 2020 and 2021). The method was the immunoSEQ multiplex PCR assay. TCRdb provides this immuneACCESS table in a form limited to in-frame rearrangements. Some clones are lacking; in checked studies, under half of them reflect an unresolved V gene, and why the rest are absent is not known. The sample table holds about 49,000 clones, of which approximately 81% were seen once. 20% to 25% of the sample lies in the top ten. The source material was peripheral blood. The receptor set was obtained from a woman of 80 years or more with COVID-19, enrolled during active disease.

The chain recombines TRBV12-5 with TRBJ2-5; 7 bases agree with TRBD1. The junction had 3 bases not matched to a gene; V was cut back by 3 bases and J by 2 bases. The CDR3 consists of 14 residues. Germline V gene lookup returns CDR1 LGHNT and CDR2 FRNRAP. DNA of the CDR3: TGTGCTAGTGGTTTTGCACAGGGGCAAGAGACCCAGTACTTC. Translated: CASGFAQGQETQYF. Based on the CDR3 plus reference TRBV12-5 and TRBJ2-5, the full variable domain is DARVTQTPRHKVTEMGQEVTMRCQPILGHNTVFWYRQTMMQGLELLAYFRNRAPLDDSGMPKDRFSAEMPDATLATLKIQPSEPRDSAVYFCASGFAQGQETQYFGPGTRLLVL.

This clone was observed a single time. The CDR3 region is CASSLAGTSGGPRTDTQYF. The CDR3 DNA reads TGTGCCAGCAGCTTAGCGGGGACTAGCGGGGGCCCTCGCACAGATACGCAGTATTTT. The chain recombines TRBV7-6 with TRBJ2-3; 14 bases line up with TRBD2. The junction had 6 bases not matched to a gene; V was cut back by 0 bases and J by 1 base. This CDR3 has 19 amino acids. CDR1 is SGHVS, CDR2 FNYEAQ, per germline.

The chain combines TRBV28 with TRBJ2-3; 10 nucleotides agree with TRBD2. The CDR3 contains 16 residues. The ends lost 4 bases at V and 7 bases at J; junction bases unmatched: 11. Germline CDR1 reads MDHEN; CDR2 reads SYDVKM. Here the CDR3 reads CASSSSASGSQNTQYF. CDR3 in DNA: TGTGCCAGCAGTTCAAGCGCTAGCGGGAGTCAAAATACGCAGTATTTT. The full variable domain, completed using reference TRBV28 and TRBJ2-3, is DVKVTQSSRYLVKRTGEKVFLECVQDMDHENMFWYRQDPGLGLRLIYFSYDVKMKEKGDIPEGYSVSREKKERFSLILESASTNQTSMYLCASSSSASGSQNTQYFGPGTRLTVL.

V and J are TRBV27 and TRBJ2-1; D is perhaps TRBD2 (6 bases). From germline, CDR1 is MNHEY and CDR2 SMNVEV (reference sequence). V lost 5 bases, J lost 4 bases, and 9 bases lay in between. The CDR3 runs 13 residues. CDR3 sequence (DNA): TGTGCCAGCAGTCCTGGGACTTACAATGAGCAGTTCTTC. It is translated as CASSPGTYNEQFF.

The rearrangement joins TRBV7-2 to TRBJ2-1; 7 bases line up with TRBD1. The V and J ends lost 4 bases and 4 bases, in that order; junction bases with no gene match: 7. Germline V gives CDR1 SGHTA, CDR2 FQGNSA. The CDR3 consists of 15 residues. This CDR3 reads CASSSPGQQYNEQFF. CDR3 DNA sequence: TGTGCCAGCAGCTCCCCGGGACAGCAATACAATGAGCAGTTCTTC.

Only one count was recorded for this clone. J is TRBJ1-5 and V is TRBV2; 7 nucleotides align to TRBD1. The CDR3 is 16 amino acids. V was pared by 4 bases and J by 1 base, with 7 bases of the junction left unmatched. Per the germline V gene, CDR1 is SNHLY and CDR2 is FYNNEI. The CDR3 spells CASSVWTGGSNQPQHF. For the CDR3, the DNA is TGTGCCAGCAGTGTTTGGACAGGCGGGAGCAATCAGCCCCAGCATTTT.

The chain combines TRBV29-1 with TRBJ2-1; no clear D. CDR3 size: 10 residues. Deletions cut 6 bases from V and 8 bases from J, with 8 bases between. The germline V gene encodes CDR1 SQVTM and CDR2 ANQGSEA. CDR3 nucleotides: TGCAGCGTCGACACGGATGAGCAGTTCTTC. The encoded protein is CSVDTDEQFF.

A single count supports this clone. The rearrangement joins TRBV5-1 to TRBJ1-2, with 10 nucleotides matching TRBD1. The CDR3 extends over 14 amino acids. The ends lost 4 bases at V and 7 bases at J; junction bases unmatched: 7. Germline loops: CDR1 SGHRS, CDR2 YFSETQ. CDR3 in amino acids: CASSQDRGTGGYTF. The CDR3 DNA reads as TGCGCCAGCAGCCAGGACAGGGGGACTGGTGGCTACACCTTC.

The chain carries TRBV28 and TRBJ2-7, with 12 nucleotides matching TRBD2. CDR1 MDHEN and CDR2 SYDVKM come from the germline V gene. The CDR3 extends over 15 amino acids. V shed 3 bases and J 2 bases; nucleotides not matched to a gene: 2. In DNA, the CDR3 is TGTGCCAGCAGTTTCACTAGCGGGGGGACCTACGAGCAGTACTTC. Translated: CASSFTSGGTYEQYF.

The chain combines TRBV7-9 with TRBJ2-3; D might be TRBD1 (5 bases). Germline V gene sequence: CDR1 SEHNR, CDR2 FQNEAQ (reference sequence). This CDR3 is built from 15 residues. V was cut by 4 bases and J by 0 bases, with 11 bases left in between. CDR3 nucleotides: TGTGCCAGCAGCTCGCCGGACACTAGCACAGATACGCAGTATTTT. Encoded protein: CASSSPDTSTDTQYF.

This chain uses TRBV7-9 with TRBJ1-1; 9 positions agree with TRBD1. J was trimmed by 7 bases and V by 3 bases; bases with no gene match: 3. The CDR3 has 13 amino acids. Germline V lookup: CDR1 SEHNR, CDR2 FQNEAQ (reference sequence). The CDR3 DNA sequence: TGTGCCAGCAGCTTGGGACAGGGAATTGAAGCTTTCTTT. Its protein product is CASSLGQGIEAFF.

The chain employs TRBV28 and TRBJ2-3, with D maybe TRBD2 (6 bases). The CDR3 loop spans 14 amino acids. Germline CDR1 is MDHEN and CDR2 is SYDVKM. Trimming cost V 3 bases and J 4 bases, with 11 bases left between them. The CDR3 spells CASSFGPGADTQYF. DNA of the CDR3: TGTGCCAGCAGTTTCGGACCGGGAGCAGATACGCAGTATTTT.

This clone was found a few times. This rearrangement joins TRBV14 to TRBJ2-3, with TRBD1 matching 11 bases. Germline V gene sequence: CDR1 SGHDN, CDR2 FVKESK. The CDR3 length is 17 residues. The V and J ends lost 0 bases and 4 bases, in that order; junction bases with no gene match: 6. CDR3 nucleotide sequence: TGTGCCAGCAGCCAAGATATACGGGACAGGGGGGCAGATACGCAGTATTTT. Translated, it gives CASSQDIRDRGADTQYF. Together with reference TRBV14 and TRBJ2-3, the CDR3 gives the full variable domain: EAGVTQFPSHSVIEKGQTVTLRCDPISGHDNLYWYRRVMGKEIKFLLHFVKESKQDESGMPNNRFLAERTGGTYSTLKVQPAELEDSGVYFCASSQDIRDRGADTQYFGPGTRLTVL.

This clone was observed a single time. The chain links TRBV6-5 to TRBJ2-7, with D tentatively TRBD1 (6 bases). CDR3 length equals 13 residues. Germline CDR1 MNHEY, CDR2 SVGAGI. V was shortened by 4 bases and J by 6 bases, with 13 bases between the two germline ends. CDR3 in amino acids: CASSWEWGLEQYF. The CDR3 nucleotides read TGTGCCAGCAGTTGGGAGTGGGGGCTCGAGCAGTACTTC.

This chain uses TRBV30 with TRBJ2-2; tentative D call: TRBD2 (6 bases). This CDR3 is built from 13 residues. Germline V gene sequence: CDR1 GTSNPN, CDR2 SVGIG (reference sequence). Trimming pared 5 bases from V and 1 base from J, leaving 8 bases between. DNA for the CDR3: TGTGCCTGGGGGGGGAGGAACACCGGGGAGCTGTTTTTT. It encodes CAWGGRNTGELFF.

The V gene is TRBV20-1, the J gene TRBJ2-7; 7 nucleotides agree with TRBD2. The CDR3 runs to 14 residues. V shed 3 bases, J shed 5 bases, and the junction held 10 bases outside the gene matches. The germline gives CDR1 DFQATT, CDR2 SNEGSKA (reference sequence). CDR3 residues: CSASDGGGTDEQYF. CDR3 nucleotide sequence: TGCAGTGCTAGTGACGGCGGGGGAACGGACGAGCAGTACTTC.

In this sample, this clone turned up a few times. The chain uses TRBV9 and TRBJ1-3; D possibly corresponds to TRBD1 (5 bases). The V gene's germline CDR1 is SGDLS and CDR2 YYNGEE. V was shortened by 3 bases and J by 0 bases, with 13 bases between the two germline ends. The CDR3 runs to 16 residues. CDR3 amino acids: CASSALTAISGNTIYF. CDR3 nucleotide sequence: TGTGCCAGCAGCGCTCTGACAGCGATCTCTGGAAACACCATATATTTT.

This rearrangement joins TRBV20-1 to TRBJ1-4; the D is unclear. The germline CDR1 and CDR2 sequences are DFQATT and SNEGSKA (reference sequence). The V end was cut by 3 bases, the J end by 8 bases, with 13 bases between. The CDR3 contains 13 residues. Written as DNA, the CDR3 is TGCAGTGCTAGTATCTTCCGAGGGGAAAAACTGTTTTTT. Amino acids: CSASIFRGEKLFF.

The gene calls are TRBV11-2 and TRBJ2-7; the match to TRBD1 covers 10 bases. CDR3 length equals 15 residues. Germline V gives CDR1 SGHAT, CDR2 FQNNGV. V shed 6 bases and J 2 bases; nucleotides not matched to a gene: 7. DNA for the CDR3: TGTGCCAGCAGATCCGGGACAGGGGTTCCCTACGAGCAGTACTTC. This encodes CASRSGTGVPYEQYF.

This clone was seen once. J is TRBJ1-1 and V is TRBV5-6, with a possible D match to TRBD1 (5 bases). The germline V gene encodes CDR1 SGHDT and CDR2 YYEEEE. V was pared by 5 bases and J by 0 bases, with 8 bases between. The CDR3 is 13 amino acids. CDR3 DNA sequence: TGTGCCAGCAGTCTGACAGTGAACACTGAAGCTTTCTTT. It specifies CASSLTVNTEAFF.

The chain joins TRBV4-1 to TRBJ2-7, with TRBD2 matching 10 bases. Germline CDR1 is MGHRA and CDR2 is YSYEKL. The CDR3 covers 14 residues. The V segment lost 3 bases and the J segment 3 bases; nucleotides outside the gene matches: 2. CDR3 sequence (DNA): TGCGCCAGCAGCCACCCTAGCGGGAGCTACGAGCAGTACTTC. Its translation: CASSHPSGSYEQYF.

This chain uses TRBV3-1 (or the pseudogene TRBV3-2) with TRBJ2-1; TRBD2 is a possible D gene (6 bases). The CDR3 extends over 18 amino acids. CDR1 is LGHDT and CDR2 is YNNKEL in the germline V gene (reference sequence). With 4 bases removed from V and 6 bases from J, the gap between germline ends came to 25 bases. The CDR3 protein is CASSPRGQLPPFPNEQFF. CDR3 in DNA: TGTGCCAGCAGCCCGCGGGGTCAACTACCTCCCTTTCCCAATGAGCAGTTCTTC.

The J gene is TRBJ1-3, the V gene TRBV19; D is perhaps TRBD1 (6 bases). This CDR3 is built from 18 residues. Germline values: CDR1 LNHDA, CDR2 SQIVND (reference sequence). V was shortened by 5 bases and J by 3 bases, with 23 bases between the two germline ends. In DNA, the CDR3 is TGTGCCAGTAGTCGTACCCGAGAACAGGGCTTCTTTGGAAACACCATATATTTT. Residues: CASSRTREQGFFGNTIYF.

This clone was counted once. The rearrangement joins TRBV18 to TRBJ1-3; TRBD1 is a possible D gene (5 bases). Germline assignment: CDR1 KGHSH and CDR2 LQKENI. The CDR3 runs 14 residues. The ends were cut back, 3 bases at V and 1 base at J, with 7 bases in the middle. The chain's CDR3 is CASSPAGSGNTIYF. CDR3 DNA: TGTGCCAGCTCACCGGCAGGGTCTGGAAACACCATATATTTT.

This chain connects TRBV15 to TRBJ1-3; D is unclear. Trimming took 0 bases from V and 4 from J, leaving 10 bases between them. Germline V lookup: CDR1 LNHNV, CDR2 YYDKDF (reference sequence). This CDR3 has 15 amino acids. The CDR3 protein is CATSRERLSGNTIYF. CDR3 coding DNA: TGTGCCACCAGCAGAGAGCGGTTGTCCGGAAACACCATATATTTT.

The gene calls are TRBV19 and TRBJ2-5; TRBD2 matches at 10 bases. The junction had 6 bases not matched to a gene; V was cut back by 1 base and J by 4 bases. The CDR3 loop spans 16 amino acids. The germline V gene encodes CDR1 LNHDA and CDR2 SQIVND (reference sequence). The DNA for the CDR3 is TGTGCCAGTAGTATAGCCCCTAGCGGGAGTCTAGAGACCCAGTACTTC. Protein sequence: CASSIAPSGSLETQYF.